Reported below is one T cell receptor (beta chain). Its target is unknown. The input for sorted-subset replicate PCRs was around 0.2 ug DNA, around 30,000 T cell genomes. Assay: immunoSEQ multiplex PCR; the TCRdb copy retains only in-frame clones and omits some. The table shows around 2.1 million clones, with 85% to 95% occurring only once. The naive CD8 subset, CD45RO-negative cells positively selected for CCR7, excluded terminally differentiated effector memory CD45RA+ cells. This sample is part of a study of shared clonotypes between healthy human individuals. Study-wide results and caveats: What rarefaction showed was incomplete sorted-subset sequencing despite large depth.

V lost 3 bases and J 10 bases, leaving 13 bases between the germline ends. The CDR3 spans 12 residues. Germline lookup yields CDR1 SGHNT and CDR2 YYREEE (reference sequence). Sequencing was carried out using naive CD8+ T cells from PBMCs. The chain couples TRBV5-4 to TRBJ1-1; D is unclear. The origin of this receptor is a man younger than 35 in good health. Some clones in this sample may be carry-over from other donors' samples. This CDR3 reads CASSSPEAIAFF. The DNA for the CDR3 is TGTGCCAGCAGCTCCCCCGAGGCTATAGCTTTCTTT.